What follows are 4 T cell receptor beta chains derived from one specimen sequenced in a study of Graves' ophthalmopathy and Graves' hyperthyroidism. RNA served as the template for amplifying TCR beta CDR3 regions. Second-round multiplex PCR came after first-round RT-PCR with HTBI primers. TCRdb reanalysed the multiplex PCR reads using MiXCR and keeps one entry per CDR3 protein. The data show some 410,000 distinct CDR3 sequences, around 21% seen once. The source material was peripheral blood. The receptors shown here come from a woman under 30 with stable Graves' hyperthyroidism.

This clonotype was counted many times. The rearrangement links TRBV6-4 to TRBJ2-2, with D possibly being TRBD1 (6 bases). From germline, CDR1 is MRHNA and CDR2 SNTAGT. The CDR3 loop spans 14 amino acids. With 2 bases removed from V and 5 bases from J, the gap between germline ends came to 9 bases. CDR3 DNA sequence: TGTGCCAGCAGTGACAAGGACAGAACCGGGGAGCTGTTTTTT. It codes for CASSDKDRTGELFF.

The sample holds many counts of this clonotype. V is TRBV10-3 and J is TRBJ2-7; no clear D. The CDR3 consists of 13 residues. Germline V gene sequence: CDR1 ENHRY, CDR2 SYGVKD. Trimming stripped 0 bases from V and 6 bases from J, with 9 bases between. For the CDR3, the DNA is TGTGCCATCAGTGAGTCGACCAGCGCCGAGCAGTACTTC. Encoded protein: CAISESTSAEQYF.

This clonotype was picked up a small number of times. The CDR3 DNA reads as TGTGCCAGCAGTGAAGATGAAGCGAGGGGGGAGCAGTACTTC. Its translation is CASSEDEARGEQYF. The chain couples TRBV6-1 to TRBJ2-7, with a tentative D call TRBD1 (6 bases). V lost 1 base and J 7 bases, leaving 14 bases between the germline ends. CDR3 length: 14 residues. CDR1 and CDR2 from the germline V gene are MNHNS and SASEGT.

As to this clonotype: A much larger clone differs by one base, so this may be a read error. The CDR3 ends on some other residue instead of the conserved phenylalanine or tryptophan, so this is likely a read error. The chain employs TRBV4-3 and TRBJ1-2, with TRBD1 as a possible D gene (5 bases). The CDR3 covers 14 residues. V gave up 2 bases and J gave up 4 bases, with 11 bases separating them. CDR1 is LGHNA, CDR2 YSLEER, per germline. The DNA for the CDR3 is TGCGCCAGCAGCCAACGGGGGGAAAGCTATGGCTACACCTAC. It codes for CASSQRGESYGYTY.